Below are 4 T cell receptor beta chains sequenced from a single sample in a study of blood T cell repertoires in COVID-19 (TCRdb year 2020). Preparation of the library involved the immunoSEQ multiplex PCR assay. The table comes from immuneACCESS by way of TCRdb, which keeps in-frame sequences with V and J called. Part of the clones is missing from these tables; in studies checked, under half for an unresolved V gene and the rest for unknown reasons. The sample table records over 250,000 clones; more than 70% of these occur just once. 0.95% to 1% of the sample goes to the ten largest clones. What was sequenced was peripheral blood. The receptors originated from a woman between 40 and 50 years old who had recovered from COVID-19.

The chain is built from TRBV6-2 or TRBV6-3 and TRBJ1-3; no clear D. Germline CDR1 MNHEY, CDR2 SVGEGT. Trimming removed 5 bases from V and 0 bases from J, with 5 bases in between. This CDR3 is built from 13 residues. The DNA of the CDR3 is TGTGCCAGCAGTCCCCACTCTGGAAACACCATATATTTT. It yields the protein CASSPHSGNTIYF.

The genes are TRBV21-1 and TRBJ1-2; the DNA was not compared with TRBD1, the D call given in the table. TRBV21-1 is classified as a pseudogene. The CDR3 runs to 17 residues. Written as DNA, the CDR3 is TGTGCCAGACCCCAAATCGGGACGGACAGGGCCATGAATGGCTACACCTTC. Its protein product is CARPQIGTDRAMNGYTF.

This clone turned up a few times. This rearrangement joins TRBV5-6 to TRBJ1-5; possible D gene TRBD1, 6 bases. The germline V gene has CDR1 SGHDT and CDR2 YYEEEE. V gave up 3 bases and J gave up 4 bases, with 17 bases separating them. The CDR3 spans 16 residues. CDR3 in amino acids: CASSWGPPAANQPQHF. The CDR3 region has the DNA TGTGCCAGCAGCTGGGGGCCCCCAGCGGCTAATCAGCCCCAGCATTTT.

The chain joins TRBV7-2 to TRBJ2-3; 9 bases are a match to TRBD2. The germline V gene encodes CDR1 SGHTA and CDR2 FQGNSA. The CDR3 sequence is 19 residues long. Losses at the gene ends were 5 bases for V and 8 bases for J; bases not matched to a gene: 23. Written as DNA, the CDR3 is TGTGCCAGCAGCCCCGAGGCTGGAGGGGCTTTCGGAGCGGGGGGTACGCAGTATTTT. Protein: CASSPEAGGAFGAGGTQYF.